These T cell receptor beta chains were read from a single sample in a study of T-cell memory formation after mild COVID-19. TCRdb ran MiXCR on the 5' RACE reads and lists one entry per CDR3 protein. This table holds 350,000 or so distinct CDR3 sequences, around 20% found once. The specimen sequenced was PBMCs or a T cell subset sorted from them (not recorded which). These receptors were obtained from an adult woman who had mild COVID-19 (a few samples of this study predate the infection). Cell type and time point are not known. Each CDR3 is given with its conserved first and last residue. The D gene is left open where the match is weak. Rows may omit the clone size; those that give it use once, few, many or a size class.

cdr3_nt: TGTGCCAGCAGCCCCGGGAGGAAACCTAGCACAGATACGCAGTATTTT; cdr3_aa: CASSPGRKPSTDTQYF; j_call: TRBJ2-3; v_call: TRBV2; clone_size: NA; d_call: TRBD2
cdr3_nt: TGTGCCAGCAGCTTAGAGGGGGCGGTTGGCTACACCTTC; cdr3_aa: CASSLEGAVGYTF; j_call: TRBJ1-2; v_call: TRBV7-9; clone_size: NA; d_call: TRBD1
cdr3_nt: TGTGCCAGCGGCGGGGGAACGGGGTTCTACGAGCAGTACTTC; cdr3_aa: CASGGGTGFYEQYF; j_call: TRBJ2-7; v_call: TRBV5-6; clone_size: NA; d_call: TRBD2
cdr3_nt: TGTGCCAGCAGCCATGAACCCGCCCCCGAGCAGTTCTTC; cdr3_aa: CASSHEPAPEQFF; j_call: TRBJ2-1; v_call: TRBV4-2; clone_size: NA; d_call: NA
cdr3_nt: TGTGCCACAACCAGGGACGGCACTGAAGCTTTCTTT; cdr3_aa: CATTRDGTEAFF; j_call: TRBJ1-1; v_call: TRBV27; clone_size: NA; d_call: NA
cdr3_nt: TGTGCCAGCAGTCGTACAGGGGACGCCTACAATGAGCAGTTCTTC; cdr3_aa: CASSRTGDAYNEQFF; j_call: TRBJ2-1; v_call: TRBV6-6; clone_size: NA; d_call: TRBD1
cdr3_nt: TGTGCCAGCTCACCTGGCCTGGACAGTGGCGAGACCCAGTACTTC; cdr3_aa: CASSPGLDSGETQYF; j_call: TRBJ2-5; v_call: TRBV18; clone_size: NA; d_call: NA
cdr3_nt: TGTGCCAGCTCACCAGCGAGCGGACACCAAAACATTCAGTACTTC; cdr3_aa: CASSPASGHQNIQYF; j_call: TRBJ2-4; v_call: TRBV18; clone_size: few; d_call: NA
cdr3_nt: TGTGCCATCAGTGGAACAGCCATAGCTGGAAACACCATATATTTT; cdr3_aa: CAISGTAIAGNTIYF; j_call: TRBJ1-3; v_call: TRBV10-3; clone_size: NA; d_call: NA
cdr3_nt: TGTGCCAGCAGCGGGACTAGCGGGTCAAGTGGTACGCAGTATTTT; cdr3_aa: CASSGTSGSSGTQYF; j_call: TRBJ2-3; v_call: TRBV12-3/TRBV12-4; clone_size: NA; d_call: TRBD2
cdr3_nt: TGTGCCAGCAGTTTCCTATCTCGCACAGATACGCAGTATTTT; cdr3_aa: CASSFLSRTDTQYF; j_call: TRBJ2-3; v_call: TRBV12-3/TRBV12-4; clone_size: NA; d_call: NA
cdr3_nt: TGTGCCAGCAGGGTAGGGGGGAACACTGAAGCTTTCTTT; cdr3_aa: CASRVGGNTEAFF; j_call: TRBJ1-1; v_call: TRBV12-3/TRBV12-4; clone_size: NA; d_call: NA
cdr3_nt: TGTGCCAGCAGCTTAGTAACAGGTTGGGATGAGCAGTTCTTC; cdr3_aa: CASSLVTGWDEQFF; j_call: TRBJ2-1; v_call: TRBV11-3; clone_size: few; d_call: NA
cdr3_nt: TGTGCCAGCAGCCCCGGGGCGGGGCGGGGTACGCAGTATTTT; cdr3_aa: CASSPGAGRGTQYF; j_call: TRBJ2-3; v_call: TRBV27; clone_size: few; d_call: NA
cdr3_nt: TGTGCCAGCAGCCCGGTAGCTAACTATGGCTACACCTTC; cdr3_aa: CASSPVANYGYTF; j_call: TRBJ1-2; v_call: TRBV12-3/TRBV12-4; clone_size: many; d_call: NA
cdr3_nt: TGTGCCAGCAGCCAAGATAAGGCCCAGAACACTGAAGCTTTCTTT; cdr3_aa: CASSQDKAQNTEAFF; j_call: TRBJ1-1; v_call: TRBV14; clone_size: few; d_call: NA
cdr3_nt: TGTGCCAGCAGCCAAGATCTATCCGCGGGCCAGGGCATTCAGTACTTC; cdr3_aa: CASSQDLSAGQGIQYF; j_call: TRBJ2-4; v_call: TRBV3-1; clone_size: few; d_call: NA
cdr3_nt: TGTGCCAGCAGCCGCGGGACGGCGAACACCGGGGAGCTGTTTTTT; cdr3_aa: CASSRGTANTGELFF; j_call: TRBJ2-2; v_call: TRBV7-9; clone_size: NA; d_call: NA
cdr3_nt: TGCAGACCGGCCAGGCGCTCCTACGAGCAGTACTTC; cdr3_aa: CRPARRSYEQYF; j_call: TRBJ2-7; v_call: TRBV29-1; clone_size: NA; d_call: NA
cdr3_nt: TGCGCCAGCAGTCGGATACAAAACGCAGATACGCAGTATTTT; cdr3_aa: CASSRIQNADTQYF; j_call: TRBJ2-3; v_call: TRBV5-1; clone_size: many; d_call: NA
cdr3_nt: TGTGCCAGCAGTTTAGCCGCCGCTTTCTTT; cdr3_aa: CASSLAAAFF; j_call: TRBJ1-1; v_call: TRBV12-3/TRBV12-4; clone_size: NA; d_call: NA
cdr3_nt: TGCAGTGCTCGCGGGGGACTAGCGACCGTCGAGCAGTACTTC; cdr3_aa: CSARGGLATVEQYF; j_call: TRBJ2-7; v_call: TRBV20-1; clone_size: NA; d_call: TRBD2
cdr3_nt: TGTGCCAGCAGTGAAATTTCGTTCCTAGGCCGAGGCATTGAAAAACTGTTTTTT; cdr3_aa: CASSEISFLGRGIEKLFF; j_call: TRBJ1-4; v_call: TRBV2; clone_size: few; d_call: NA
cdr3_nt: TGCAGCGCACAGGGGGCGGGAGGGGCCAACGTCCTGACTTTC; cdr3_aa: CSAQGAGGANVLTF; j_call: TRBJ2-6; v_call: TRBV29-1; clone_size: many; d_call: TRBD1
cdr3_nt: TGCAGCGTTGCAAGACCTAACTATGGCTACACCTTC; cdr3_aa: CSVARPNYGYTF; j_call: TRBJ1-2; v_call: TRBV29-1; clone_size: NA; d_call: NA
cdr3_nt: TGTGCCAGCAGCTTAGCGGGGTCGGGCACTGAAGCTTTCTTT; cdr3_aa: CASSLAGSGTEAFF; j_call: TRBJ1-1; v_call: TRBV7-6; clone_size: NA; d_call: NA
cdr3_nt: TGCGCCAGCAGCTGGGACGGGGCGAACACTGAAGCTTTCTTT; cdr3_aa: CASSWDGANTEAFF; j_call: TRBJ1-1; v_call: TRBV5-1; clone_size: NA; d_call: NA
cdr3_nt: TGTGCCTGGAACAAACAACAGGGGTCTAATGAAAAACTGTGTTTT; cdr3_aa: CAWNKQQGSNEKLCF; j_call: TRBJ1-4; v_call: TRBV30; clone_size: NA; d_call: TRBD1
cdr3_nt: TGTGCCAGCAGCCCGCAGGGTAAAGGCGAGCAGTACTTC; cdr3_aa: CASSPQGKGEQYF; j_call: TRBJ2-7; v_call: TRBV4-2; clone_size: few; d_call: NA
cdr3_nt: TGTGCCAGCCTTCCTCCTTGGGGGGGCGGGGAGCTGTTTTTT; cdr3_aa: CASLPPWGGGELFF; j_call: TRBJ2-2; v_call: TRBV6-6; clone_size: few; d_call: TRBD2
cdr3_nt: TGCAGTGCTAGAGATCTCGGGACAGGGAGGGACTACGAGCAGTACTTC; cdr3_aa: CSARDLGTGRDYEQYF; j_call: TRBJ2-7; v_call: TRBV20-1; clone_size: NA; d_call: TRBD1
cdr3_nt: TGTGCCAGCAGCCAGGGACGGGTGGACGAGACCCAGTACTTC; cdr3_aa: CASSQGRVDETQYF; j_call: TRBJ2-5; v_call: TRBV6-5; clone_size: few; d_call: NA
cdr3_nt: TGTGCCACCAGTGACCCTGACACCTATGGCTACACCTTC; cdr3_aa: CATSDPDTYGYTF; j_call: TRBJ1-2; v_call: TRBV24-1; clone_size: few; d_call: NA
cdr3_nt: TGTGCCAGCAGGTCAGGGGCTTTAGGCTACACCTTC; cdr3_aa: CASRSGALGYTF; j_call: TRBJ1-2; v_call: TRBV12-3/TRBV12-4; clone_size: NA; d_call: NA
cdr3_nt: TGTGCCAGCAGCTTAGGTGTCAGCCCGAACACCGGGGAGCTGTTTTTT; cdr3_aa: CASSLGVSPNTGELFF; j_call: TRBJ2-2; v_call: TRBV7-9; clone_size: NA; d_call: NA
cdr3_nt: TGTGCCAGCAGCCTCGATATTCTAGCGGAAGAGTACTTC; cdr3_aa: CASSLDILAEEYF; j_call: TRBJ2-7; v_call: TRBV11-2; clone_size: few; d_call: TRBD2
cdr3_nt: TGTGCCAGCAGGTACCGGACAGGGGGTATCGACGAGCAGTACTTC; cdr3_aa: CASRYRTGGIDEQYF; j_call: TRBJ2-7; v_call: TRBV5-6; clone_size: NA; d_call: TRBD1
cdr3_nt: TGTGCCAGCAGATCTGGGGGGGGAATCTATGGCTACACCTTC; cdr3_aa: CASRSGGGIYGYTF; j_call: TRBJ1-2; v_call: TRBV12-3/TRBV12-4; clone_size: NA; d_call: NA
cdr3_nt: TGTGCCAGCACGAGCAGGGGGAACACTGAAGCTTTCTTT; cdr3_aa: CASTSRGNTEAFF; j_call: TRBJ1-1; v_call: TRBV13; clone_size: NA; d_call: NA
cdr3_nt: TGTGCCAGCAGCTTAGTTGGGAGAGCCGAAACAAGTTATAACTATGGCTACACCTTC; cdr3_aa: CASSLVGRAETSYNYGYTF; j_call: TRBJ1-2; v_call: TRBV7-9; clone_size: few; d_call: NA
cdr3_nt: TGCGCCAGCAGCCAAGACTACCCCCAGGCCACCGAGCAGTACTTC; cdr3_aa: CASSQDYPQATEQYF; j_call: TRBJ2-7; v_call: TRBV4-3; clone_size: few; d_call: NA
cdr3_nt: TGCGCCAGCAGCTTTTGGGGGACTAGCGGAATTTTCGTGGATGAGCAGTTCTTC; cdr3_aa: CASSFWGTSGIFVDEQFF; j_call: TRBJ2-1; v_call: TRBV5-1; clone_size: few; d_call: TRBD2
cdr3_nt: TGTGCCAGCTCACCTACTGGGACAAGTATCACCTACGAGCAGTACTTC; cdr3_aa: CASSPTGTSITYEQYF; j_call: TRBJ2-7; v_call: TRBV18; clone_size: few; d_call: NA
cdr3_nt: TGTGCCAGTGAAGACAGATTCTATGGCTACACCTTC; cdr3_aa: CASEDRFYGYTF; j_call: TRBJ1-2; v_call: TRBV12-3/TRBV12-4; clone_size: NA; d_call: NA
cdr3_nt: TGCAGTGCTAGAGATCAGTTGAGCGGGAGTAAATATACGCAGTATTTT; cdr3_aa: CSARDQLSGSKYTQYF; j_call: TRBJ2-3; v_call: TRBV20-1; clone_size: many; d_call: TRBD2
cdr3_nt: TGCGCCAGCAGCTCCCGACAGGAACCCCCCTACGAGCAGTACTTC; cdr3_aa: CASSSRQEPPYEQYF; j_call: TRBJ2-7; v_call: TRBV5-1; clone_size: few; d_call: NA
cdr3_nt: TGCGCCAGCAGTCCGCCCTCCCCCGGCAGCATACTTGAAGCTTTCTTT; cdr3_aa: CASSPPSPGSILEAFF; j_call: TRBJ1-1; v_call: TRBV23-1; clone_size: NA; d_call: NA
cdr3_nt: TGTGCCAGCAGCCAAAGTCAAGAGACCCAGTACTTC; cdr3_aa: CASSQSQETQYF; j_call: TRBJ2-5; v_call: TRBV3-1; clone_size: NA; d_call: NA
cdr3_nt: TGTGCCAGCAGCCCCCTGGGGATTAATGAAAAACTGTTTTTT; cdr3_aa: CASSPLGINEKLFF; j_call: TRBJ1-4; v_call: TRBV7-6; clone_size: NA; d_call: NA
cdr3_nt: TGCAGCGCCTCGAACACTGAAGCTTTCTTT; cdr3_aa: CSASNTEAFF; j_call: TRBJ1-1; v_call: TRBV29-1; clone_size: NA; d_call: NA
cdr3_nt: TGTGCCATCAGTGGGCGGGAGGCCTCCTTGCACGAGCAGTACTTC; cdr3_aa: CAISGREASLHEQYF; j_call: TRBJ2-7; v_call: TRBV10-3; clone_size: NA; d_call: TRBD2
cdr3_nt: TGTGCCAGCAGTCCCGGGTATCAGCCCCAGCATTTT; cdr3_aa: CASSPGYQPQHF; j_call: TRBJ1-5; v_call: TRBV12-3/TRBV12-4; clone_size: few; d_call: NA
cdr3_nt: TGTGCCAGACCGGGACAGGGATGCTATGGCTACACCTTC; cdr3_aa: CARPGQGCYGYTF; j_call: TRBJ1-2; v_call: TRBV24-1; clone_size: NA; d_call: TRBD1
cdr3_nt: TGTGCCAGCAGCCCAGCGGGACTAGCGGGAGCGGGCTCCTACAATGAGCAGTTCTTC; cdr3_aa: CASSPAGLAGAGSYNEQFF; j_call: TRBJ2-1; v_call: TRBV7-3; clone_size: NA; d_call: TRBD2